This is a list of T cell receptor beta chains from one sample in a study of blood T cell repertoires in COVID-19. Assay: immunoSEQ multiplex PCR; the TCRdb copy retains only in-frame clones and omits some. The sample lists about 260,000 clones; 65% to 90% were seen once. The sample comprised peripheral blood. The source is a man under 40 with active or convalescent COVID-19. Each CDR3 is given with its conserved first and last residue. Each record gives: D gene, J gene, V gene, clone size, CDR3 protein, CDR3 DNA. D genes are given only for firm matches. Only some rows state a clone size, as once, few, many or a class for expanded clones.

D: NA; J: TRBJ2-3; V: TRBV6-4; size: NA; CDR3: CASSDSGATDTQYF; DNA: TGTGCCAGCAGTGACTCGGGAGCCACAGATACGCAGTATTTT
D: NA; J: TRBJ2-5; V: TRBV9; size: NA; CDR3: CASSSGFPSETQYF; DNA: TGTGCCAGCAGCTCGGGGTTTCCATCGGAGACCCAGTACTTC
D: TRBD1; J: TRBJ1-4; V: TRBV12-5; size: NA; CDR3: CASGLVRGTGDEKLFF; DNA: TGTGCTAGTGGTTTGGTACGGGGGACAGGGGATGAAAAACTGTTTTTT
D: NA; J: TRBJ2-2; V: TRBV10-3; size: NA; CDR3: CAISDGPGDLSGELFF; DNA: TGTGCCATCAGTGATGGTCCGGGGGATTTGTCCGGGGAGCTGTTTTTT
D: TRBD2; J: TRBJ2-1; V: TRBV2; size: NA; CDR3: CASSGLRGARSDEQFF; DNA: TGTGCCAGCAGTGGTTTGCGGGGGGCCCGGAGCGATGAGCAGTTCTTC
D: NA; J: TRBJ2-3; V: TRBV2; size: NA; CDR3: CASSPLVGTDTQYF; DNA: TGTGCCAGCAGTCCCCTCGTTGGCACAGATACGCAGTATTTT
D: NA; J: TRBJ1-2; V: TRBV4-1; size: NA; CDR3: CASSQGPAGAGYTF; DNA: TGCGCCAGCAGCCAAGGGCCGGCAGGGGCTGGCTACACCTTC
D: TRBD1; J: TRBJ1-2; V: TRBV28; size: NA; CDR3: CASSAPGQYGYTF; DNA: TGTGCCAGCAGTGCGCCGGGACAGTATGGCTACACCTTC
D: NA; J: TRBJ1-6; V: TRBV5-1; size: NA; CDR3: CASSSAGSSYNSPLHF; DNA: TGCGCCAGCAGCTCGGCGGGCAGCTCCTATAATTCACCCCTCCACTTT
D: NA; J: TRBJ1-2; V: TRBV12-3/TRBV12-4; size: NA; CDR3: CASSRAVDGYTF; DNA: TGTGCCAGCAGCAGGGCAGTTGATGGCTACACCTTC
D: NA; J: TRBJ2-7; V: TRBV5-1; size: NA; CDR3: CASSLGQVYEQYF; DNA: TGCGCCAGCAGCTTGGGACAGGTTTACGAGCAGTACTTC
D: NA; J: TRBJ1-2; V: TRBV5-1; size: few; CDR3: CASSPDTGSYGYTF; DNA: TGCGCCAGCAGCCCAGACACAGGGTCCTATGGCTACACCTTC
D: NA; J: TRBJ1-1; V: TRBV30; size: NA; CDR3: CAWSVGRVIAEAFF; DNA: TGTGCCTGGAGTGTGGGCAGAGTGATCGCTGAAGCTTTCTTT
D: NA; J: TRBJ1-3; V: TRBV7-2; size: NA; CDR3: CASSQNGGMSSGNTIYF; DNA: TGTGCCAGCAGCCAAAACGGAGGGATGTCCTCTGGAAACACCATATATTTT
D: NA; J: TRBJ1-5; V: TRBV10-2; size: NA; CDR3: CASRKGHNSNQPQHF; DNA: TGCGCCAGCCGGAAGGGGCATAATAGCAATCAGCCCCAGCATTTT
D: NA; J: TRBJ1-2; V: TRBV15; size: few; CDR3: CATSRDRGPQGYTF; DNA: TGTGCCACCAGCAGAGATCGAGGGCCCCAAGGCTACACCTTC
D: NA; J: TRBJ1-3; V: TRBV10-2; size: once; CDR3: CASSLAGGISGNTIYF; DNA: TGCGCCAGCAGTCTGGCAGGAGGAATCTCTGGAAACACCATATATTTT
D: NA; J: TRBJ1-6; V: TRBV5-1; size: NA; CDR3: CASSLRAGGLNSPLHF; DNA: TGCGCCAGCAGCTTGAGGGCAGGCGGACTTAATTCACCCCTCCACTTT
D: TRBD2; J: TRBJ2-3; V: TRBV6-4; size: few; CDR3: CASSEAGGTDTQYF; DNA: TGTGCCAGCAGTGAAGCGGGGGGCACAGATACGCAGTATTTT
D: TRBD1; J: TRBJ2-1; V: TRBV30; size: NA; CDR3: CAWSPGTGINEQFF; DNA: TGTGCCTGGAGCCCCGGGACAGGGATCAATGAGCAGTTCTTC
D: TRBD1; J: TRBJ1-2; V: TRBV5-1; size: NA; CDR3: CASSYDRGTDGYTF; DNA: TGCGCCAGCAGCTATGACAGGGGTACGGATGGCTACACCTTC
D: TRBD1; J: TRBJ2-1; V: TRBV6-1; size: NA; CDR3: CASSDPGQGPYNEQFF; DNA: TGTGCCAGCAGTGATCCGGGACAGGGGCCCTACAATGAGCAGTTCTTC
D: NA; J: TRBJ1-2; V: TRBV30; size: NA; CDR3: CAWSGGVPGYTF; DNA: TGTGCCTGGAGTGGGGGGGTCCCCGGCTACACCTTC
D: TRBD1; J: TRBJ2-7; V: TRBV23-1; size: NA; CDR3: CASSQGTGIYEQYF; DNA: TGCGCCAGCAGTCAGGGGACAGGCATCTACGAGCAGTACTTC
D: TRBD1; J: TRBJ1-2; V: TRBV13; size: NA; CDR3: CASSLRTGGGYTF; DNA: TGTGCCAGCAGCCTGCGGACAGGCGGTGGCTACACCTTC
D: NA; J: TRBJ1-2; V: TRBV30; size: NA; CDR3: CAWSTLGSGYTF; DNA: TGTGCCTGGAGTACGCTAGGTAGTGGCTACACCTTC
D: TRBD1; J: TRBJ2-2; V: TRBV5-1; size: NA; CDR3: CASRPRDRASAGELFF; DNA: TGCGCCAGCCGCCCCCGGGACAGGGCGTCCGCCGGGGAGCTGTTTTTT
D: NA; J: TRBJ2-1; V: TRBV30; size: NA; CDR3: CAWSRGGASNEQFF; DNA: TGTGCCTGGAGTCGTGGGGGGGCCTCCAATGAGCAGTTCTTC